Following are 25 T cell receptor beta chains from one sample sequenced in a study of CD8 T cells in ankylosing spondylitis. Using its own MiXCR run on the 5' RACE reads, TCRdb lists one record per CDR3 protein. The table has about 540,000 distinct CDR3 sequences, about 12% seen once; the top ten hold under 7.5%. For these receptors, no antigen is known. The study's findings and limits: Characteristic of ankylosing spondylitis blood, it appeared, was a TCR beta motif comprising about eight highly homologous variants.

Specimen: blood, either unsorted or a sorted T cell fraction (not recorded which). Receptor source: a male donor with ankylosing spondylitis.

DNA of the CDR3: TGTGCCAGCAGTGAAAACAGGAGGACTGAAGCTTTCTTT. Translating gives CASSENRRTEAFF. The chain has TRBV2 and TRBJ1-1, with D maybe TRBD1 (5 bases). The CDR3 runs to 13 residues. Germline V gene sequence: CDR1 SNHLY, CDR2 FYNNEI. The V end was cut by 2 bases, the J end by 5 bases, with 9 bases between. The complete variable domain, with remaining parts taken from reference TRBV2 and TRBJ1-1, reads EPEVTQTPSHQVTQMGQEVILRCVPISNHLYFYWYRQILGQKVEFLVSFYNNEISEKSEIFDDQFSVERPDGSNFTLKIRSTKLEDSAMYFCASSENRRTEAFFGQGTRLTVV.

This clonotype showed up just a few times. The chain couples TRBV20-1 to TRBJ2-7; 8 bases align to TRBD2. CDR1 is DFQATT and CDR2 is SNEGSKA in the germline V gene (reference sequence). V shed 0 bases, J shed 7 bases, and the junction held 5 bases outside the gene matches. There are 13 residues in the CDR3. The CDR3 DNA reads TGCAGTGCTAGAGATCCCGGACTAGCAGAGCAGTACTTC. Its protein is CSARDPGLAEQYF.

The chain joins TRBV6-6 to TRBJ2-3; TRBD2 might be the D (6 bases). Trimming removed 9 bases from V and 11 bases from J, with 18 bases in between. The CDR3 loop spans 12 amino acids. Looked up from germline, CDR1 is MNHNY and CDR2 is SVGAGI (reference sequence). CDR3 sequence reads: CASTGSGARQYF. As DNA, the CDR3 is TGTGCCAGTACGGGCTCGGGAGCAAGGCAGTATTTT.

Many counts were recorded for this clonotype. The V and J genes are TRBV6-1 and TRBJ2-4; D may match TRBD1 or TRBD2 (5 bases each). The CDR3 spans 13 residues. Looked up from germline, CDR1 is MNHNS and CDR2 is SASEGT. V lost 7 bases, J lost 1 base, and 8 bases lay in between. CDR3 in DNA: TGTGCCAGCACCCGGGACGCCAAAAACATTCAGTACTTC. This sequence encodes CASTRDAKNIQYF.

This sequence joins TRBV7-2 and TRBJ2-7; the match to TRBD1 covers 9 bases. This CDR3 region has 14 residues. Germline loops: CDR1 SGHTA, CDR2 FQGNSA. V dropped 5 bases and J dropped 6; count of bases not matched to a gene: 8. The CDR3 loop is CASSPGTGLSEQYV. CDR3 nucleotide sequence: TGTGCCAGCAGCCCCGGGACAGGGTTATCCGAGCAGTACGTC.

This clonotype has a handful of counts. V and J are TRBV6-1 and TRBJ1-1, with D uncertain. V was shortened by 6 bases and J by 0 bases, with 8 bases between the two germline ends. Germline V gene data show CDR1 as MNHNS and CDR2 as SASEGT. This CDR3 is built from 13 residues. CDR3 nucleotide sequence: TGTGCCAGCAGGATATCGATGAACACTGAAGCTTTCTTT. Translating it yields CASRISMNTEAFF.

This clonotype occurred a few times. This chain joins TRBV5-1 and TRBJ2-3; perhaps D is TRBD1 or TRBD2 (5 bases each). This CDR3 is 14 amino acids long. Deletions cut 3 bases from V and 6 bases from J, with 14 bases between. Looked up from germline, CDR1 is SGHRS and CDR2 is YFSETQ. The CDR3 spells CASSSPRGADTQYF. The DNA for the CDR3 is TGCGCCAGCAGCTCCCCCCGAGGGGCCGATACGCAGTATTTT.

This chain joins TRBV5-1 and TRBJ1-4; 9 positions agree with TRBD1. Trimming removed 4 bases from V and 4 bases from J; junction bases left unmatched: 8. CDR1 is SGHRS and CDR2 is YFSETQ in the germline V gene. The CDR3 length is 16 residues. The CDR3 loop is CASSPPGQGHNEKLFF. The CDR3 DNA sequence: TGCGCCAGCAGCCCGCCGGGACAGGGACATAATGAAAAACTGTTTTTT.

The chain links TRBV20-1 to TRBJ2-7; D might be TRBD2 (5 bases). The CDR3 consists of 12 residues. With 5 bases removed from V and 5 bases from J, the gap between germline ends came to 13 bases. Germline assignment: CDR1 DFQATT and CDR2 SNEGSKA (reference sequence). CDR3 nucleotide sequence: TGCAGTGCTGGCGGGCCGGTGAACGAGCAGTACTTC. Its translation: CSAGGPVNEQYF.

This clonotype was counted ten times or more. The gene calls are TRBV7-9 and TRBJ2-1; D is possibly TRBD2 (6 bases). Germline lookup yields CDR1 SEHNR and CDR2 FQNEAQ (reference sequence). CDR3 size: 15 residues. The germline V and J ends were trimmed by 1 base and 6 bases, with 13 bases remaining between them. The CDR3 coding sequence is TGTGCCAGCAGCTTAGTCCGGGACTCAGGCAATGAGCAGTTCTTC. Amino acids: CASSLVRDSGNEQFF.

The CDR3 sequence: CATSSLRNEQFF. For the CDR3, the DNA is TGTGCCACCAGTAGCCTCCGCAATGAGCAGTTCTTC. The J gene is TRBJ2-1, the V gene TRBV24-1; D not certain. The V end lost 6 bases, the J end lost 6 bases, and 8 bases lay between the germline ends. The CDR3 loop spans 12 amino acids. Per the germline V gene, CDR1 is KGHDR and CDR2 is SFDVKD.

The rearrangement joins TRBV2 to TRBJ2-2; D uncertain. The V end was cut by 7 bases, the J end by 3 bases, with 12 bases between. The length of the CDR3 is 14 residues. Germline V gene data show CDR1 as SNHLY and CDR2 as FYNNEI. The CDR3 loop reads CASIKTQYTGELFF. Written as DNA, the CDR3 is TGTGCCAGCATCAAGACACAGTACACCGGGGAGCTGTTTTTT.

The V call is TRBV20-1, the J call TRBJ2-7, with D perhaps TRBD1 or TRBD2 (5 bases each). The CDR3 covers 15 residues. Germline values: CDR1 DFQATT, CDR2 SNEGSKA (reference sequence). V lost 0 bases, J lost 4 bases, and 16 bases lay in between. The CDR3 spells CSARDRGAGAYEQYV. In DNA form, the CDR3 reads TGCAGTGCTAGAGACCGAGGGGCAGGAGCATACGAGCAGTACGTC.

This clonotype was counted ten times or more. The chain recombines TRBV5-1 with TRBJ2-3; D is possibly TRBD1 or TRBD2 (5 bases each). V lost 1 base and J 2 bases, leaving 11 bases between the germline ends. The germline V gene encodes CDR1 SGHRS and CDR2 YFSETQ. The CDR3 is made up of 15 amino acids. CDR3 loop: CASSLYGAPTDTQYF. DNA of the CDR3: TGCGCCAGCAGCTTGTACGGGGCCCCCACAGATACGCAGTATTTT.

This clonotype has a count of ten or more. The chain joins TRBV11-3 to TRBJ2-2, with D perhaps TRBD1 (5 bases). The germline gives CDR1 SGHNT, CDR2 YENEEA. The V end was cut by 2 bases, the J end by 5 bases, with 21 bases between. CDR3 length: 18 amino acids. The CDR3 is CASSLLSGRIERTGELFF. The CDR3 DNA reads as TGTGCCAGCAGCTTACTCTCAGGGCGGATAGAGAGGACCGGGGAGCTGTTTTTT.

This chain joins TRBV5-1 and TRBJ1-1; perhaps TRBD1 as D (5 bases). The CDR3 sequence is 15 residues long. Per germline, CDR1 SGHRS and CDR2 YFSETQ. Between the trimmed V and J ends, which lost 2 bases and 4 bases, there was a span of 15 bases. The CDR3, as DNA: TGCGCCAGCAGCTTATCTAGGGGTCCGGGCACTGAAGCTTTCTTT. Protein sequence: CASSLSRGPGTEAFF.

There are many counts of this clonotype. The chain recombines TRBV20-1 with TRBJ2-1, with TRBD2 matching 11 bases. Germline loops: CDR1 DFQATT, CDR2 SNEGSKA (reference sequence). There are 16 residues in the CDR3. Trimming at V came to 5 bases and at J to 0 bases, leaving 6 bases not matched to a gene. CDR3 in amino acids: CSALRTSGPSYNEQFF. The DNA of the CDR3 is TGCAGTGCTCTTCGGACTAGCGGGCCCTCCTACAATGAGCAGTTCTTC.

This chain uses TRBV5-6 with TRBJ2-5, with D perhaps TRBD2 (5 bases). The CDR3 extends over 13 amino acids. Trimming left V 6 bases short and J 5 bases short, with 14 bases between. Germline V gene data show CDR1 as SGHDT and CDR2 as YYEEEE. The CDR3 sequence: CASTRRPEETQYF. The CDR3 region has the DNA TGTGCCAGCACCCGGAGGCCAGAGGAGACCCAGTACTTC.

This clonotype was observed many times. This sequence joins TRBV3-1 and TRBJ1-5; 7 bases fit TRBD1. Germline loops: CDR1 LGHDT, CDR2 YNNKEL (reference sequence). Trimming took 1 base from V and 3 from J; bases not matched to a gene: 3. CDR3 length: 15 amino acids. CDR3 region: CASSQGTGLNQPQHF. The CDR3 coding sequence is TGTGCCAGCAGCCAAGGGACAGGCCTCAATCAGCCCCAGCATTTT.

This clonotype was counted only a few times. The rearrangement joins TRBV18 to TRBJ1-3; unclear D gene. Germline V lookup: CDR1 KGHSH, CDR2 LQKENI. With 2 bases removed from V and 1 base from J, the gap between germline ends came to 12 bases. The CDR3 spans 16 residues. CDR3 protein: CASSPGSGFSGNTIYF. Written as DNA, the CDR3 is TGTGCCAGCTCACCAGGGTCGGGCTTTTCTGGAAACACCATATATTTT.

J is TRBJ2-2 and V is TRBV10-3; D gene unclear. Trimming stripped 0 bases from V and 1 base from J, with 6 bases between. Germline V gene data show CDR1 as ENHRY and CDR2 as SYGVKD. The CDR3 contains 15 residues. The CDR3 region is CAISESKVNTGELFF. The CDR3 nucleotides read TGTGCCATCAGTGAGTCGAAAGTGAACACCGGGGAGCTGTTTTTT.

This clonotype has just a few counts. CDR3 sequence (DNA): TGTGCCAGCAGCCAAGGGAACCCCCTACCGCTTGAAGCTTTCTTT. Amino acids: CASSQGNPLPLEAFF. The rearrangement uses TRBV3-1 and TRBJ1-1; D not resolved. V was pared by 1 base and J by 7 bases, with 16 bases between. CDR1 is LGHDT and CDR2 is YNNKEL in the germline V gene (reference sequence). CDR3 length equals 15 residues.

This clonotype showed up many times. The V and J genes are TRBV12-3 or TRBV12-4 and TRBJ2-7; possibly TRBD2 for D (5 bases). V lost 2 bases, J lost 3 bases, and 14 bases lay in between. The CDR3 has 15 residues. CDR3 residues: CASSLFGGSFYEQYF. The CDR3 DNA sequence: TGTGCCAGCAGTTTATTCGGAGGCTCCTTCTACGAGCAGTACTTC.

This clonotype was observed a few times. This chain uses TRBV2 with TRBJ2-4; possibly TRBD1 for D (6 bases). This CDR3 spans 13 amino acids. Trimming removed 6 bases from V and 7 bases from J, with 13 bases in between. Germline V gives CDR1 SNHLY, CDR2 FYNNEI. The CDR3: CASRDPGDNIQYF. The CDR3 nucleotides are TGTGCCAGCAGAGACCCAGGGGACAACATTCAGTACTTC.

The chain is built from TRBV27 and TRBJ2-2; 8 positions match TRBD1. The CDR3 is 16 amino acids. Germline lookup yields CDR1 MNHEY and CDR2 SMNVEV (reference sequence). With V trimmed by 2 bases and J by 7 bases, 9 bases remained unmatched. Here the CDR3 DNA reads TGTGCCAGCAGTTTAATCGGATGGACAGGGAACGGGGAGCTGTTTTTT. Protein: CASSLIGWTGNGELFF.